This T cell receptor (beta chain) stems from a study of early T cells in non-severe SARS-CoV-2 infection. For the study at large: Sequencing of unsorted whole blood was done on bulk RNA, leaving chains unpaired. Study results and caveats: Matching with VDJdb favored anti-spike CD8 responses (missing private and CD4 specificities).

Points on this clonotype: Its antigen is not known.

CDR3 length: 15 amino acids. Germline lookup yields CDR1 SGHTA and CDR2 FQGNSA. Between the trimmed V and J ends, which lost 2 bases and 4 bases, there was a span of 12 bases. The protocol attached unique molecular identifiers to individual cDNA molecules. TCRdb itself ran the 5' RACE reads through MiXCR, one entry per CDR3 protein. Found here are 51,000 or so distinct CDR3 sequences, roughly 9.6% of them singletons; the top ten hold 13%. The chain combines TRBV7-2 with TRBJ2-1; a possible D gene is TRBD2 (6 bases). The TCR sequence derives from an adult who was a healthcare worker with PCR-confirmed SARS-CoV-2 infection or an uninfected control (not recorded which). The material sequenced was whole blood. The CDR3 loop is CASSLRREPYNEQFF. CDR3 sequence (DNA): TGTGCCAGCAGCTTAAGGCGGGAACCTTACAATGAGCAGTTCTTC.